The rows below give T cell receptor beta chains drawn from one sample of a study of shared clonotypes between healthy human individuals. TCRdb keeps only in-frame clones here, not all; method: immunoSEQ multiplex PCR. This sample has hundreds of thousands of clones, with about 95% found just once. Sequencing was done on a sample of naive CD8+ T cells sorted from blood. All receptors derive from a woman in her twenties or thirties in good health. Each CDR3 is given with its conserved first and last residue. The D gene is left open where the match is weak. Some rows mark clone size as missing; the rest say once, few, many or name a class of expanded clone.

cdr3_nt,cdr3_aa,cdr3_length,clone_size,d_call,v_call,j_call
TGTGCCAGCAGTGAAGACAGGGGGGTTGAAGCTTTCTTT,CASSEDRGVEAFF,13,NA,TRBD1,TRBV2,TRBJ1-1
TGTGCCAGCAGAGGGACAGGGGGTTATAGCAATCAGCCCCAGCATTTT,CASRGTGGYSNQPQHF,16,NA,TRBD1,TRBV2,TRBJ1-5
TGTGCCAGCAGCACCGGACTAGCGGGAAGTGAATACAATGAGCAGTTCTTC,CASSTGLAGSEYNEQFF,17,NA,TRBD2,TRBV7-9,TRBJ2-1
TGTGCCAGCAGCTTAGAAGGGGGAACTGAAGCTTTCTTT,CASSLEGGTEAFF,13,NA,NA,TRBV13,TRBJ1-1
TGTGCCAGCAGTGCCGGGACAGGGAACAATCAGCCCCAGCATTTT,CASSAGTGNNQPQHF,15,NA,TRBD1,TRBV6-5,TRBJ1-5
TGTGCCAGCAGTTACGGCGGGAGTAACTACGAGCAGTACTTC,CASSYGGSNYEQYF,14,NA,TRBD2,TRBV6-5,TRBJ2-7
TGTGCCAGCAGCTCAACCACGACTAGCGGGATTTCAAATGAGCAGTTCTTC,CASSSTTTSGISNEQFF,17,NA,TRBD2,TRBV7-9,TRBJ2-1
TGTGCCAGCAGCTTAGGGACAAAAACCTACGAGCAGTACTTC,CASSLGTKTYEQYF,14,NA,NA,TRBV7-8,TRBJ2-7
TGTGCCAGCAGTGCCTCCGGGACAGGCTGGTATCAGCCCCAGCATTTT,CASSASGTGWYQPQHF,16,NA,TRBD1,TRBV27,TRBJ1-5
TGCGCCAGCAGCCTTGGGACCCGGGGTAGCAGCCACGAGCAGTACTTC,CASSLGTRGSSHEQYF,16,NA,NA,TRBV4-1,TRBJ2-7
TGTGCCAGCAGTTTGTATGGGACAGGGGGCCCGGAGACCCAGTACTTC,CASSLYGTGGPETQYF,16,NA,TRBD1,TRBV28,TRBJ2-5
TGCGCCAGCAGCCAATACAGGGACCGGATGAACACTGAAGCTTTCTTT,CASSQYRDRMNTEAFF,16,NA,NA,TRBV4-1,TRBJ1-1
TGCGCCAGCAGCCAAGATGGGACAGGGAAATACGGGGAGCTGTTTTTT,CASSQDGTGKYGELFF,16,NA,TRBD1,TRBV4-1,TRBJ2-2
TGTGCCAGCAGCCCCGGGACAGGGTTATCTGGGGCCAACGTCCTGACTTTC,CASSPGTGLSGANVLTF,17,NA,TRBD1,TRBV14,TRBJ2-6
TGTGCCAGCAGCTCCACTAGCGGAGAGTACCAAGAGACCCAGTACTTC,CASSSTSGEYQETQYF,16,NA,TRBD2,TRBV5-4,TRBJ2-5
TGTGCCAGCAAGAGGGAGGGCGAATTGGACGAGCAGTACTTC,CASKREGELDEQYF,14,NA,TRBD2,TRBV7-9,TRBJ2-7
TGTGCCAGCAGTTCGCGACTAGCGAGCACAGATACGCAGTATTTT,CASSSRLASTDTQYF,15,NA,TRBD2,TRBV28,TRBJ2-3
TGTGCCAGCAGCCATTTGTACGGGACAAAAAAGAACACCGGGGAGCTGTTTTTT,CASSHLYGTKKNTGELFF,18,NA,NA,TRBV14,TRBJ2-2
TGCGCCAGCAGCTACTTAGCGGGAGGGATGCCCGAGCAGTACTTC,CASSYLAGGMPEQYF,15,once,TRBD2,TRBV5-1,TRBJ2-7
TGTGCCAGCAGTGAATGGGTTAGCGGGAGGGATACGCAGTATTTT,CASSEWVSGRDTQYF,15,NA,TRBD2,TRBV25-1,TRBJ2-3
TGTGCCAGCAGTTTATGGGGGTCACCCCTCCACTTT,CASSLWGSPLHF,12,NA,NA,TRBV28,TRBJ1-6
TGTGCCAGCAGTTACGGCCTAGCGGGACCCAAGGAGCAGTTCTTC,CASSYGLAGPKEQFF,15,NA,TRBD2,TRBV6-5,TRBJ2-1
TGTGCCAGCAGCTGGGTCTCGTCAGGAGACACAGATACGCAGTATTTT,CASSWVSSGDTDTQYF,16,NA,NA,TRBV28,TRBJ2-3
TGCGCCAGCAGCTCGGCTTCTAGCGGGAGGGCCGACGAGCAGTACTTC,CASSSASSGRADEQYF,16,NA,TRBD2,TRBV5-1,TRBJ2-7
TGTGCCACCAGCCGGCTTGGGGTAGTAGACTATGGCTACACCTTC,CATSRLGVVDYGYTF,15,NA,NA,TRBV15,TRBJ1-2
TGTGCCAGCAGCCATTGTGTGGCGAGGACAGGGGGCTCTAATGAAAAACTGTTTTTT,CASSHCVARTGGSNEKLFF,19,NA,NA,TRBV21-1,TRBJ1-4
TGTGCCAGCAGCCCCAATAGCGGGATTCGAACAGATACGCAGTATTTT,CASSPNSGIRTDTQYF,16,NA,TRBD2,TRBV13,TRBJ2-3
TGTGCCAGCAGCGCCGGGACCGATCCCTACGAGCAGTACTTC,CASSAGTDPYEQYF,14,NA,NA,TRBV9,TRBJ2-7
TGTGCCAGCAGTTCCGGGACTAGCGGGAGGGGCGAGCAGTACTTC,CASSSGTSGRGEQYF,15,once,TRBD2,TRBV27,TRBJ2-7
TGCGCCAGCAGCCACGGACAGGGCGCCGGCTACACCTTC,CASSHGQGAGYTF,13,NA,TRBD1,TRBV5-1,TRBJ1-2
TGTGCCAGCAGGTTGGGCAGTGAAGCTTTCTTT,CASRLGSEAFF,11,NA,NA,TRBV5-4,TRBJ1-1
TGTGCCAGCAAGGGGGGAGTCTTTAATGAGCAGTTCTTC,CASKGGVFNEQFF,13,NA,NA,TRBV7-9,TRBJ2-1
TGTGCCAGCAGTGACCCCAGGGGGCATGAAAAACTGTTTTTT,CASSDPRGHEKLFF,14,NA,TRBD1,TRBV2,TRBJ1-4
TGTGCCAGCAGCCCCAAGACTAGCGGGCATAAAGAGACCCAGTACTTC,CASSPKTSGHKETQYF,16,NA,TRBD2,TRBV6-6,TRBJ2-5
TGTGCCAGCAGCTCTAGGATCACCGGGGAGCTGTTTTTT,CASSSRITGELFF,13,NA,NA,TRBV7-8,TRBJ2-2
TGTGCCAGCAGCGTAGGGGGTCGCACAGATACGCAGTATTTT,CASSVGGRTDTQYF,14,NA,NA,TRBV9,TRBJ2-3
TGTGCCAGCAGTGGGTTACAGGGCCACGAGCAGTACTTC,CASSGLQGHEQYF,13,NA,NA,TRBV6-1,TRBJ2-7
TGTGCCAGCAGCTTATTGGCAGGCCTTTCCTACGAGCAGTACTTC,CASSLLAGLSYEQYF,15,NA,NA,TRBV7-9,TRBJ2-7
TGTGCCAGCAGTTTGGGGCAGGGGGATGGCACTGAAGCTTTCTTT,CASSLGQGDGTEAFF,15,NA,TRBD1,TRBV27,TRBJ1-1
TGTGCCAGCAGCGTAGAGGACAGTCTCACCTACGAGCAGTACTTC,CASSVEDSLTYEQYF,15,NA,NA,TRBV9,TRBJ2-7
TGTGCCAGCAGTCGCTATGCAGTTACCGGGGAGCTGTTTTTT,CASSRYAVTGELFF,14,NA,NA,TRBV6-5,TRBJ2-2
TGTGCCAGCAGTGGGACTACTGGCGCGCTTAGCACAGATACGCAGTATTTT,CASSGTTGALSTDTQYF,17,once,NA,TRBV2,TRBJ2-3
TGTGCCAGCAGTCAATATGGCTACGAGCAGTACTTC,CASSQYGYEQYF,12,NA,NA,TRBV13,TRBJ2-7
TGTGCCAGCAGCTTGGAACTAGCGGGGAACACCGGGGAGCTGTTTTTT,CASSLELAGNTGELFF,16,NA,TRBD2,TRBV5-6,TRBJ2-2
TGTGCCAGCAGCTCAGGACTAGCGGATTCCTACGAGCAGTACTTC,CASSSGLADSYEQYF,15,NA,TRBD2,TRBV5-4,TRBJ2-7
TGTGCCAGCAGCATCGGGACTCCATCAACCTACGAGCAGTACTTC,CASSIGTPSTYEQYF,15,NA,NA,TRBV7-9,TRBJ2-7
TGCAGCGTTGTTCTTTTAGGGCTTGAGCAGTTCTTC,CSVVLLGLEQFF,12,NA,NA,TRBV29-1,TRBJ2-1
TGCGCCAGCAGCCAACTAGCGACCGGGGAGCTGTTTTTT,CASSQLATGELFF,13,NA,NA,TRBV4-1,TRBJ2-2
TGTGCCAGCAGTTACGGACAGGGGGCTTTGTCCTACGAGCAGTACTTC,CASSYGQGALSYEQYF,16,NA,TRBD1,TRBV6-5,TRBJ2-7
TGTGCCACCAGCAGAGCCCCGGTTCGACAGGGAGGTAACTATGGCTACACCTTC,CATSRAPVRQGGNYGYTF,18,NA,TRBD1,TRBV15,TRBJ1-2